Shown below are 9 T cell receptor beta chains from a single sample sequenced in a study of T cell responses to AZD1222 COVID-19 vaccine. Here immunoSEQ multiplex PCR was the method, and the copy in TCRdb shows in-frame clones only, minus some. Among 150,000 to 200,000 clones, approximately 90% were seen once, and the ten largest hold 1% to 1.5%. The starting material was peripheral blood, obtained 28 days after the second AZD1222 dose. Receptors were obtained from an adult who received the AZD1222 COVID-19 vaccine.

CDR3 nucleotide sequence: TGCGCCAGCAGTGAGTCCCGGGACGGTCAGCCCCAGCATTTT. As protein: CASSESRDGQPQHF. The V call is TRBV10-1, the J call TRBJ1-5; perhaps TRBD1 as D (5 bases). Trimming took 0 bases from V and 6 from J, leaving 9 bases between them. Germline CDR1 WNHNN, CDR2 SYGVQD (reference sequence). CDR3 length: 14 amino acids.

V is TRBV4-2 and J is TRBJ2-1; TRBD2 matches at 10 bases. The CDR3 totals 15 residues. CDR1 LGHNA and CDR2 YNFKEQ come from the germline V gene. The V gene end was trimmed by 4 bases and the J gene end by 6 bases; junction bases not matched to a gene: 6. The chain's CDR3 is CASSLLAGDRNEQFF. DNA of the CDR3: TGTGCCAGCAGCCTTCTAGCGGGAGATCGCAATGAGCAGTTCTTC.

This clone appeared once. CDR3 in DNA: TGTGCCAGCAGCCCCGGGACAGGGGGATTTAAGCAGCCCCAGCATTTT. The encoded protein is CASSPGTGGFKQPQHF. The V and J genes are TRBV6-6 and TRBJ1-5; 11 bases map to TRBD1. The CDR3 has 16 amino acids. V was pared by 6 bases and J by 7 bases, with 11 bases of the junction left unmatched. Germline CDR1 is MNHNY and CDR2 is SVGAGI (reference sequence).

This chain connects TRBV10-2 to TRBJ1-1; D uncertain. Germline values: CDR1 WSHSY, CDR2 SAAADI. This CDR3 is built from 13 residues. V dropped 7 bases and J dropped 0 bases, with 9 bases sitting between them. The CDR3 bases are TGCGCCAGCACGGGGTTGATGAACACTGAAGCTTTCTTT. Amino acids: CASTGLMNTEAFF.

The chain carries TRBV6-2 or TRBV6-3 and TRBJ1-1; D not resolved. Germline lookup yields CDR1 MNHEY and CDR2 SVGEGT. The V end was cut by 0 bases, the J end by 2 bases, with 10 bases between. This CDR3 has 15 amino acids. CDR3 sequence reads: CASSYSFGPNTEAFF. The CDR3, as DNA: TGTGCCAGCAGTTACTCGTTCGGGCCCAACACTGAAGCTTTCTTT.

The gene calls are TRBV5-1 and TRBJ2-7, with D perhaps matching TRBD1 (5 bases). Between the trimmed V and J ends, which lost 0 bases and 0 bases, there was a span of 10 bases. The germline V gene has CDR1 SGHRS and CDR2 YFSETQ. The CDR3 extends over 15 amino acids. CDR3 amino acids: CASSLGGQSSYEQYF. CDR3 nucleotides: TGCGCCAGCAGCTTGGGGGGCCAAAGCTCCTACGAGCAGTACTTC. The whole variable domain, filled in from reference TRBV5-1 and TRBJ2-7, reads KAGVTQTPRYLIKTRGQQVTLSCSPISGHRSVSWYQQTPGQGLQFLFEYFSETQRNKGNFPGRFSGRQFSNSRSEMNVSTLELGDSALYLCASSLGGQSSYEQYFGPGTRLTVT.

The chain combines TRBV7-3 with TRBJ2-2; D is unclear. Per germline, CDR1 SGHTA and CDR2 FQGTGA. CDR3 length equals 13 residues. Trimming shortened V by 0 bases and J by 14 bases, and 13 bases separated the two germline ends. The CDR3 nucleotides are TGTGCCAGCAGCTTAACGCCCGGTTATGATCTGTTTTTT. Its translation: CASSLTPGYDLFF.

The CDR3: CASSRTSGGEVYNEQFF. The CDR3 region has the DNA TGTGCCAGCAGCCGGACTAGCGGGGGGGAGGTCTACAATGAGCAGTTCTTC. V is TRBV4-2 and J is TRBJ2-1, with 15 bases lining up with TRBD2. Per the germline V gene, CDR1 is LGHNA and CDR2 is YNFKEQ. The CDR3 length is 17 residues. Germline trimming cut 4 bases from V and 3 bases from J; bases unmatched to any gene: 4.

V and J are TRBV19 and TRBJ2-1; D remains ambiguous. V lost 6 bases and J lost 6, with 21 bases in between. In germline, CDR1 is LNHDA, CDR2 SQIVND (reference sequence). The CDR3 loop spans 16 amino acids. The CDR3 loop reads CASRTAGVGIGNEQFF. CDR3 coding DNA: TGTGCCAGTAGAACGGCAGGCGTGGGGATCGGCAATGAGCAGTTCTTC.